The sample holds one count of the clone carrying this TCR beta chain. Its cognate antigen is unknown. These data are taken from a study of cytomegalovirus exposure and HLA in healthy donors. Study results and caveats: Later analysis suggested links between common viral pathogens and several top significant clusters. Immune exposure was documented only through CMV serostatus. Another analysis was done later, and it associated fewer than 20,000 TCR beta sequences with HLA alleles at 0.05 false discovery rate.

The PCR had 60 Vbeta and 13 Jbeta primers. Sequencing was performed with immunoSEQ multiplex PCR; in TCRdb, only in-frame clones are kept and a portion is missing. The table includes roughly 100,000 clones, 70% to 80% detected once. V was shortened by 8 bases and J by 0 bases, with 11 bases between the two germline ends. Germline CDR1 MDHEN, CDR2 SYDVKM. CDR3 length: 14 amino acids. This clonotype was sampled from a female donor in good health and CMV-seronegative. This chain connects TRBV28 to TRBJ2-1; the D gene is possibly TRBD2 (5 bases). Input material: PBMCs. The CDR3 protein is CASSIAPSYNEQFF. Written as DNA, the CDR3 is TGTGCCAGCTCTATAGCGCCCTCCTACAATGAGCAGTTCTTC.